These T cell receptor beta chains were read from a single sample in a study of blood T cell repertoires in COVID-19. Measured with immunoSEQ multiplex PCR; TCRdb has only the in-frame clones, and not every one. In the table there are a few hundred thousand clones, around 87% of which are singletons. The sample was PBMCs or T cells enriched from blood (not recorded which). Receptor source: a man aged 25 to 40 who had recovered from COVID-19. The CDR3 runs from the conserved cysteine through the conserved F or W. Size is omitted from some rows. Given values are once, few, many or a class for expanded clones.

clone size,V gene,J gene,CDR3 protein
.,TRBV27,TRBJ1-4,CASSPTPGQGFEKLFF
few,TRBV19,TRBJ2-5,CASSGGWETQYF
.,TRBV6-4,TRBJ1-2,CASRGQGEDGYTF
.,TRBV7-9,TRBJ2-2,CASSSRPNTGELFF
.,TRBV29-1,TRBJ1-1,CSGGEGVGAFF
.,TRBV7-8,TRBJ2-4,CASSLLGGEEYF
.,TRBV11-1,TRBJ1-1,CASGRPGLTAFF
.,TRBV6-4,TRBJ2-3,CASGTGGGGTDTQYF
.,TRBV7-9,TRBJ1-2,CASSPRQGQGRGYTF
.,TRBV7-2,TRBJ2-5,CASSLMLRAQETQYF
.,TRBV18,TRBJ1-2,CASSPAASDNYGYTF
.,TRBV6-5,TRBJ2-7,CASRDTGVGEQYF
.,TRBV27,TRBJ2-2,CASSSGRGGELFF
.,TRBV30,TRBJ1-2,CAWRLYGYTF
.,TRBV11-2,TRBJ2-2,CASSLDRGRAGELFF
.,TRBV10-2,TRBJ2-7,CASSEDPGHIPYEQYF
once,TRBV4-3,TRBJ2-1,CASSQETRNEQFF
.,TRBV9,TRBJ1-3,CASSGRDTIYF
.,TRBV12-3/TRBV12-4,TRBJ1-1,CATSMTVYTEAFF
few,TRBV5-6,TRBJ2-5,CASSRGDLETQYF
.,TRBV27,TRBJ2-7,CASSPFRQSYEQYF
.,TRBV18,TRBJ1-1,CASSPGQGRTEAFF
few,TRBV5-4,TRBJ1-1,CASSWSSKNTEAFF
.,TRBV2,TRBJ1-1,CASRRRGDTEAFF
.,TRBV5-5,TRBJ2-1,CASSLARGVEQFF
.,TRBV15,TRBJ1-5,CATSTDRENQPQHF
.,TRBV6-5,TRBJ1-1,CASSLYQGALSTEAFF
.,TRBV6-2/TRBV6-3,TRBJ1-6,CASSFPPSNSPLHF
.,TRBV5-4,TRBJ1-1,CASSFFQGEAFF
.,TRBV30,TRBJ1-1,CAWSVGGNTEAFF
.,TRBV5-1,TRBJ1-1,CASSLLGVDTEAFF